This T cell receptor (beta chain) was obtained from a study of spatial heterogeneity in lung cancer. Time point in this sample: blood at routine non-recurrence follow-up after resection. From germline, CDR1 is SGHTA and CDR2 FQGNSA. Trimming removed 10 bases at V and 2 bases at J, with 12 bases between. This CDR3 comprises 12 residues. This clonotype showed up many times. Every molecule of TCR cDNA had its own unique molecular identifier. TCRdb re-called the 5' RACE reads through MiXCR, storing one row per CDR3 protein. The sample lists about 20,000 distinct CDR3 sequences; about a tenth were seen once.

The source material was PBMCs, sampled at follow-up. The V and J genes are TRBV7-2 and TRBJ2-7, with D unclear. The source is a female donor with early-stage non-small cell lung cancer. CDR3 sequence reads: CATQREPYEQYF. The DNA for the CDR3 is TGTGCCACTCAAAGGGAACCCTACGAGCAGTACTTC.